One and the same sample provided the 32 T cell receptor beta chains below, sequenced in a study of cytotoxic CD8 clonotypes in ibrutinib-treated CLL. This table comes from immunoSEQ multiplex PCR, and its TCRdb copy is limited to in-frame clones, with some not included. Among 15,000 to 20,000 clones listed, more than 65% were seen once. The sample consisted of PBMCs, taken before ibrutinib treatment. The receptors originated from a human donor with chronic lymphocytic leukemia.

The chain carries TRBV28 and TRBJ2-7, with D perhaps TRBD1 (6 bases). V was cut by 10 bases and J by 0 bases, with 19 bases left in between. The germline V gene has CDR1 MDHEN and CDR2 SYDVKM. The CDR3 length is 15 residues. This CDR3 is CAIQSGTPSSYEQYF. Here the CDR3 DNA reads TGTGCCATCCAGTCCGGGACACCGAGCTCCTACGAGCAGTACTTC. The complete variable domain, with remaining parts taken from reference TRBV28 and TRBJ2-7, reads DVKVTQSSRYLVKRTGEKVFLECVQDMDHENMFWYRQDPGLGLRLIYFSYDVKMKEKGDIPEGYSVSREKKERFSLILESASTNQTSMYLCAIQSGTPSSYEQYFGPGTRLTVT.

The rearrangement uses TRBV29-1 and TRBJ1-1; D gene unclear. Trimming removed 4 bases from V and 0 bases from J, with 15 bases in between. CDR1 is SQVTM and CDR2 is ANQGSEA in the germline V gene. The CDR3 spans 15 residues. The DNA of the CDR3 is TGCAGCGTTGGGAGGGAGAGAGAAATGAACACTGAAGCTTTCTTT. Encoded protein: CSVGREREMNTEAFF.

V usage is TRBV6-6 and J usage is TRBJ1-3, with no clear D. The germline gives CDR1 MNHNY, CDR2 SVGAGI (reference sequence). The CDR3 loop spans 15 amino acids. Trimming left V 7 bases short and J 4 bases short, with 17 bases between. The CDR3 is CASTQTGVGGNTIYF. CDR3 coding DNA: TGTGCCAGCACCCAGACCGGAGTTGGGGGAAACACCATATATTTT.

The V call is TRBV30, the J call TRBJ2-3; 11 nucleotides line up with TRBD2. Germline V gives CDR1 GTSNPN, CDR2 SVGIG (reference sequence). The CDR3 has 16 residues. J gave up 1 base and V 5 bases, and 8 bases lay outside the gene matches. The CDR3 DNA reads TGTGCCTGGCGCAGTCTAGCGGGGGGACGCACAGATACGCAGTATTTT. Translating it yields CAWRSLAGGRTDTQYF.

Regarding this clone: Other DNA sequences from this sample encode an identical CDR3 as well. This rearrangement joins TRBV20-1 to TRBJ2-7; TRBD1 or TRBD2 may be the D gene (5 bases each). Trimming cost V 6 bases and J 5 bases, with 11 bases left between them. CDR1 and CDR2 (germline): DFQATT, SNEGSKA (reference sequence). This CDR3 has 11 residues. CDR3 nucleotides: TGCAGTGCCCAGGGAGTTCACGAGCAGTACTTC. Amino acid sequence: CSAQGVHEQYF.

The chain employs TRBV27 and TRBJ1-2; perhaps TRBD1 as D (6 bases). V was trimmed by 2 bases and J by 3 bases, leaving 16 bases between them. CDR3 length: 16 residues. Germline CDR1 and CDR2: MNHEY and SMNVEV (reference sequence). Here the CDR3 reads CASSLRAGGRDYGYTF. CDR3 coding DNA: TGTGCCAGCAGTTTAAGGGCGGGGGGGCGCGACTATGGCTACACCTTC.

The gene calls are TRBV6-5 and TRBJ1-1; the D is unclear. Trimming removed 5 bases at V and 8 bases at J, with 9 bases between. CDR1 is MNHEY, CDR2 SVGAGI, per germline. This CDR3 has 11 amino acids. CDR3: CASSVTVEAFF. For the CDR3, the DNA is TGTGCCAGCAGTGTGACGGTAGAAGCTTTCTTT.

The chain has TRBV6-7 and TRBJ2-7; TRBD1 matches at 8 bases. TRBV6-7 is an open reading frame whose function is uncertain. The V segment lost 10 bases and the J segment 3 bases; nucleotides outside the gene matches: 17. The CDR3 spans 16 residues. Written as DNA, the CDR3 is TGTGCCACCCAATTGGGCAAACAGGGGGTAGGCTACGAGCAGTACTTC. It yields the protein CATQLGKQGVGYEQYF.

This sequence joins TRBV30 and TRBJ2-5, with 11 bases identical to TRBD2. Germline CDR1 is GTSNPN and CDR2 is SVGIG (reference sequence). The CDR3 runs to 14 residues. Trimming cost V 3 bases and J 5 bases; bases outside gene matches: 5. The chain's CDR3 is CAWSARLAGETQYF. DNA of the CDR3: TGTGCCTGGAGCGCCCGACTAGCGGGGGAGACCCAGTACTTC.

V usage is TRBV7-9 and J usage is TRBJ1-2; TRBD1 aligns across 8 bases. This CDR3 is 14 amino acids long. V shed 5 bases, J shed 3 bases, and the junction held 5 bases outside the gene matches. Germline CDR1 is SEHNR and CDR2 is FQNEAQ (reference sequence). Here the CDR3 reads CASSQKGQDYGYTF. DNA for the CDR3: TGTGCCAGCAGCCAAAAGGGACAGGACTATGGCTACACCTTC.

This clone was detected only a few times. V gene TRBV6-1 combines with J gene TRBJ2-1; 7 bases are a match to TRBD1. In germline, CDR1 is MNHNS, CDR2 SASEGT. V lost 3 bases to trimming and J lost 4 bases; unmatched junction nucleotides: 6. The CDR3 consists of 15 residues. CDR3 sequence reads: CASSDGRGLYNEQFF. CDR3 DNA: TGTGCCAGCAGTGATGGTAGGGGGCTATACAATGAGCAGTTCTTC.

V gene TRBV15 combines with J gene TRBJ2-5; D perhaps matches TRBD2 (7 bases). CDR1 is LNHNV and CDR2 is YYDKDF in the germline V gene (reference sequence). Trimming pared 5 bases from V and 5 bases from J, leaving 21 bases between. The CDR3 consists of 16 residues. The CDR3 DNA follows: TGTGCCACCAGCGTCGGGGGGCTAGCGATGGCGGAGACCCAGTACTTC. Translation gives CATSVGGLAMAETQYF.

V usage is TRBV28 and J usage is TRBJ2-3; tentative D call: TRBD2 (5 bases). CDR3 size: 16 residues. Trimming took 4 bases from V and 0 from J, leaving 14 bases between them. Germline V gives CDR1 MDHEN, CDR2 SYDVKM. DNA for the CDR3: TGTGCCAGCAGTTCGTGGGGAGAAGCTAGCACAGATACGCAGTATTTT. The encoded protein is CASSSWGEASTDTQYF. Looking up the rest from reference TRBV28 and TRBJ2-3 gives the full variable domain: DVKVTQSSRYLVKRTGEKVFLECVQDMDHENMFWYRQDPGLGLRLIYFSYDVKMKEKGDIPEGYSVSREKKERFSLILESASTNQTSMYLCASSSWGEASTDTQYFGPGTRLTVL.

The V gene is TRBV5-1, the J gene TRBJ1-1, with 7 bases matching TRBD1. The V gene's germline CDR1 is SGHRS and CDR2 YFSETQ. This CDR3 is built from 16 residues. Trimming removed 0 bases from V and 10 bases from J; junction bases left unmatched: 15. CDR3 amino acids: CASSLAPGTDYPGAFF. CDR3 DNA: TGCGCCAGCAGCTTGGCGCCGGGGACAGATTACCCGGGAGCTTTCTTT.

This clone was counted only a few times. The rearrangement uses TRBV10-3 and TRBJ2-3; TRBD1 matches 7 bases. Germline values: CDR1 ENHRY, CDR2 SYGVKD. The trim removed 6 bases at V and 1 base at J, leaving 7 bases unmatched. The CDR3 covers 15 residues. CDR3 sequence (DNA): TGTGCCATCAGAGCCCGGGACAGAGGCACAGATACGCAGTATTTT. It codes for CAIRARDRGTDTQYF.

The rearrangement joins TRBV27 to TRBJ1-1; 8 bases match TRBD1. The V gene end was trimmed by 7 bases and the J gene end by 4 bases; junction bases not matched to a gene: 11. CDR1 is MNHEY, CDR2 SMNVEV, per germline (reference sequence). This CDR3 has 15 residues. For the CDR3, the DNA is TGTGCCAGCAAGGAGATAAGACAGGGGAGCACTGAAGCTTTCTTT. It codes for CASKEIRQGSTEAFF.

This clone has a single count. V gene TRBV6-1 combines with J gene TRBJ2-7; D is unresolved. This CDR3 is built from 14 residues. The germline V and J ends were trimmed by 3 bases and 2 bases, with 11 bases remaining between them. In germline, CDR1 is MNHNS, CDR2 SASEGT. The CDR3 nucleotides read TGTGCCAGCAGTGACACCCAACCCCCCTACGAGCAGTACTTC. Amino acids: CASSDTQPPYEQYF.

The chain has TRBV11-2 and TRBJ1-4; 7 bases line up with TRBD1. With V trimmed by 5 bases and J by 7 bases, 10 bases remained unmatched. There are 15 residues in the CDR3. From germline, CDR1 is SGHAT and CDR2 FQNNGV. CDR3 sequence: CASSPRQGVGEKLFF. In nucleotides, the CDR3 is TGTGCCAGCAGCCCTAGACAGGGAGTGGGTGAAAAACTGTTTTTT.

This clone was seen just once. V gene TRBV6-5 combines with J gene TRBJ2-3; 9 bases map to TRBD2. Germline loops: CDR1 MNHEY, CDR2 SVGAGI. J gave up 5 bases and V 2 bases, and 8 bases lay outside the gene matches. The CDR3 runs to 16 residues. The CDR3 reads CASSYGGGGALDTQYF. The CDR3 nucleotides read TGTGCCAGCAGTTACGGAGGCGGGGGGGCTCTAGATACGCAGTATTTT.

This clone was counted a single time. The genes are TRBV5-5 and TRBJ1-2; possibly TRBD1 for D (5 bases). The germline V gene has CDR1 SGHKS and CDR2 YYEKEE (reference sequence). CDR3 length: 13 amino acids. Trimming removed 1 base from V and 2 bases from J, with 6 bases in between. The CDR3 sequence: CASSLSGNYGYTF. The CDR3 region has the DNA TGTGCCAGCAGCTTGTCAGGGAACTATGGCTACACCTTC. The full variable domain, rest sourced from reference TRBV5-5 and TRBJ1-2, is DAGVTQSPTHLIKTRGQQVTLRCSPISGHKSVSWYQQVLGQGPQFIFQYYEKEERGRGNFPDRFSARQFPNYSSELNVNALLLGDSALYLCASSLSGNYGYTFGSGTRLTVV.

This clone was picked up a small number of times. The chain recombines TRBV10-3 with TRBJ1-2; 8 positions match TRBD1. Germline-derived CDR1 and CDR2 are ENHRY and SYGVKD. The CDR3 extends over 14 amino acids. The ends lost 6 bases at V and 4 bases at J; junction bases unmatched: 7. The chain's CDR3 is CAIRGQVGGYGYTF. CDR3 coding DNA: TGTGCCATCAGGGGACAGGTTGGGGGCTATGGCTACACCTTC.

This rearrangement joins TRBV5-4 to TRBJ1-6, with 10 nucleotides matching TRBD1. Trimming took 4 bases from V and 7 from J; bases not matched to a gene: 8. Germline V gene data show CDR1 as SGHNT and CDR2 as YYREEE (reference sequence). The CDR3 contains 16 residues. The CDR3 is CASSNRQGAENSPLHF. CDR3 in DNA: TGTGCCAGCAGCAATAGACAGGGGGCAGAGAATTCACCCCTCCACTTT.

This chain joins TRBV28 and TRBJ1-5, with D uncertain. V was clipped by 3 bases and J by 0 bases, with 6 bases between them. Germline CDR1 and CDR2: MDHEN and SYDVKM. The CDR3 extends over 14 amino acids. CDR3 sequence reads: CASSFGDSNQPQHF. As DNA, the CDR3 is TGTGCCAGCAGTTTCGGGGATAGCAATCAGCCCCAGCATTTT.

The CDR3 loop reads CASSPGSGNTEAFF. The CDR3 DNA follows: TGTGCCAGCTCTCCGGGGTCTGGGAACACTGAAGCTTTCTTT. V is TRBV18 and J is TRBJ1-1; D is uncertain. CDR1 KGHSH and CDR2 LQKENI come from the germline V gene. V lost 6 bases, J lost 1 base, and 12 bases lay in between. CDR3 length equals 14 residues. The whole variable domain, filled in from reference TRBV18 and TRBJ1-1, reads NAGVMQNPRHLVRRRGQEARLRCSPMKGHSHVYWYRQLPEEGLKFMVYLQKENIIDESGMPKERFSAEFPKEGPSILRIQQVVRGDSAAYFCASSPGSGNTEAFFGQGTRLTVV.

The CDR3 coding sequence is TGTGCCAGCGGGGGACCATTTAACCCTGAAGCTTTCTTT. Translation: CASGGPFNPEAFF. This chain connects TRBV2 to TRBJ1-1, with D perhaps TRBD1 (5 bases). This CDR3 is built from 13 residues. CDR1 is SNHLY and CDR2 is FYNNEI in the germline V gene. V lost 8 bases and J 6 bases, leaving 16 bases between the germline ends.

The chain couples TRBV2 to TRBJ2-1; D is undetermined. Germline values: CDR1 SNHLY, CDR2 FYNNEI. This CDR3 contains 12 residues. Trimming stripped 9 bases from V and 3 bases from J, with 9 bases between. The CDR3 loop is CARDASYNEQFF. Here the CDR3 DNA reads TGTGCCAGGGACGCCAGCTACAATGAGCAGTTCTTC.

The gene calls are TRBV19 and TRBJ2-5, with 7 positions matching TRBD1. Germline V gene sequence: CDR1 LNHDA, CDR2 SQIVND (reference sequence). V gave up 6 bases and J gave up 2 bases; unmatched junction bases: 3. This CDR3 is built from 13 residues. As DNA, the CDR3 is TGTGCCAGTAGAGGGACAGCTCAAGAGACCCAGTACTTC. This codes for CASRGTAQETQYF.

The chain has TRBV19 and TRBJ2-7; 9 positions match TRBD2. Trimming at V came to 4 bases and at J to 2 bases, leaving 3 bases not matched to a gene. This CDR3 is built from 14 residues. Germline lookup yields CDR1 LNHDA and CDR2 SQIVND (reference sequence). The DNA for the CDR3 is TGTGCCAGTAGTAAAGCTAGCGGGGCCTACGAGCAGTACTTC. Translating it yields CASSKASGAYEQYF. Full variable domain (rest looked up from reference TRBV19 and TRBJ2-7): DGGITQSPKYLFRKEGQNVTLSCEQNLNHDAMYWYRQDPGQGLRLIYYSQIVNDFQKGDIAEGYSVSREKKESFPLTVTSAQKNPTAFYLCASSKASGAYEQYFGPGTRLTVT.

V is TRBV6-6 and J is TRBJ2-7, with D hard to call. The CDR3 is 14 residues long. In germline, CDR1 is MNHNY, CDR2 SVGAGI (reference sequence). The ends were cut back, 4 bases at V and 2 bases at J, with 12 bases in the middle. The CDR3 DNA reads TGTGCCAGCAGTTCGGTGGGGTTCGCCTACGAGCAGTACTTC. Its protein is CASSSVGFAYEQYF.

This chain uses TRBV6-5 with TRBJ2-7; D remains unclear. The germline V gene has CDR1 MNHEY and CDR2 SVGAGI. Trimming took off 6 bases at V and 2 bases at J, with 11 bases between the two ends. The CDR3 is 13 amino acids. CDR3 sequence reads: CASRPPGTYEQYF. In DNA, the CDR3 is TGTGCCAGCAGGCCCCCAGGAACCTACGAGCAGTACTTC.

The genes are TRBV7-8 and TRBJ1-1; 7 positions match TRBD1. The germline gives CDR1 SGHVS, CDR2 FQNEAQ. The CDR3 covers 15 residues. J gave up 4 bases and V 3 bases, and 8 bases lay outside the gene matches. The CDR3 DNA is TGTGCCAGCAGCTTTGAGGTCAGGGGGAGCACTGAAGCTTTCTTT. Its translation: CASSFEVRGSTEAFF.

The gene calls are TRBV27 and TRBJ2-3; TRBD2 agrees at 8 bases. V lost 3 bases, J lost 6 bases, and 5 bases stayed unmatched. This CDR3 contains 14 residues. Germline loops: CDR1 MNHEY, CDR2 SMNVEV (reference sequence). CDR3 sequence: CASSLELAGDTQYF. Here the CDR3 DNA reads TGTGCCAGCAGTTTGGAGCTAGCGGGCGATACGCAGTATTTT.